The 3 T cell receptor beta chains in this list originate from one sample, sequenced in a study of beta chain features in type 1 diabetes. The sequenced template was cDNA made from the entire isolated RNA. Sequencing used immunoSEQ multiplex PCR; TCRdb keeps in-frame clones, though not all of them. The sample consists of hundreds of thousands of clones, about 16% of them appearing once. The material sequenced was naive CD4+ T cells from blood. These receptors originate from a young man in good health.

CDR3 coding DNA: TGCGCCAGCACCACGACTAGCGGGGAATGGGGTGAGCAGTTCTTC. This sequence encodes CASTTTSGEWGEQFF. The chain uses TRBV5-1 and TRBJ2-1, with 11 bases fitting TRBD2. Trimming removed 6 bases from V and 9 bases from J; junction bases left unmatched: 11. From germline, CDR1 is SGHRS and CDR2 YFSETQ. This CDR3 region has 15 residues. Supplemented by reference TRBV5-1 and TRBJ2-1, the full variable domain reads KAGVTQTPRYLIKTRGQQVTLSCSPISGHRSVSWYQQTPGQGLQFLFEYFSETQRNKGNFPGRFSGRQFSNSRSEMNVSTLELGDSALYLCASTTTSGEWGEQFFGPGTRLTVL.

This clone was seen just once. The V call is TRBV5-4, the J call TRBJ2-3; 8 nucleotides line up with TRBD1. The V and J ends lost 3 bases and 7 bases, in that order; junction bases with no gene match: 7. CDR1 and CDR2 (germline): SGHNT, YYREEE (reference sequence). The CDR3 extends over 14 amino acids. CDR3 coding DNA: TGTGCCAGCAGCTCGGGACAGGCGGTATATACGCAGTATTTT. Protein product: CASSSGQAVYTQYF.

This clone came up a few times. The V and J genes are TRBV9 and TRBJ1-2, with 7 bases aligning to TRBD1. Germline lookup yields CDR1 SGDLS and CDR2 YYNGEE. V gave up 2 bases and J gave up 2 bases; unmatched junction bases: 3. The CDR3 runs 14 residues. The CDR3 is CASSVTGLNYGYTF. The CDR3 DNA reads as TGTGCCAGCAGCGTGACAGGGTTAAACTATGGCTACACCTTC.